These T cell receptor beta chains were read from a single sample in a study of blood T cell repertoires in COVID-19. Clones were sequenced by immunoSEQ multiplex PCR, and TCRdb holds only the in-frame ones, with some missing. Seen here are about 110,000 clones, roughly 90% observed once, and the top ten hold 4% to 6%. Sequencing was performed on peripheral blood. All receptors derive from a man in his forties or fifties with active or convalescent COVID-19. Each CDR3 is given with its conserved first and last residue. The order of the fields is D gene, clone size, J gene, V gene, CDR3 DNA, CDR3 protein. A D gene is named only where the DNA matches it firmly. Clone size is not always given. Where it is, it says once, few, many or a class for expanded clones.

D gene: -; clone size: once; J gene: TRBJ2-6; V gene: TRBV19; CDR3 DNA: TGTGCCAGTAGTAGCCGCCAGGGCTCCCTCCTCTCTGGGGCCAACGTCCTGACTTTC; CDR3 protein: CASSSRQGSLLSGANVLTF
D gene: TRBD1; clone size: -; J gene: TRBJ2-7; V gene: TRBV25-1; CDR3 DNA: TGTGCCCGGGACAGCCCGGGAGAGCAGTACTTC; CDR3 protein: CARDSPGEQYF
D gene: -; clone size: -; J gene: TRBJ1-1; V gene: TRBV30; CDR3 DNA: TGTGCCTGGACCACTAATTCTGCCACTGAAGCTTTCTTT; CDR3 protein: CAWTTNSATEAFF
D gene: -; clone size: -; J gene: TRBJ1-4; V gene: TRBV4-1; CDR3 DNA: TGCGCCAGCAGCCCGTCGGGGGGCAGGGGAGGCGAAAAACTGTTTTTT; CDR3 protein: CASSPSGGRGGEKLFF
D gene: -; clone size: -; J gene: TRBJ1-3; V gene: TRBV5-1; CDR3 DNA: TGCGCCAGCAGCTTACAGGGTTTCTCTGGAAACACCATATATTTT; CDR3 protein: CASSLQGFSGNTIYF
D gene: TRBD2; clone size: -; J gene: TRBJ2-7; V gene: TRBV28; CDR3 DNA: TGTGCCAGCAGTTACGTTATAGCGGGAGGGCCCTCTTACGAGCAGTACTTC; CDR3 protein: CASSYVIAGGPSYEQYF
D gene: TRBD1; clone size: -; J gene: TRBJ2-7; V gene: TRBV6-5; CDR3 DNA: TGTGCCAGCAGTTACGGACAGGGGGTCTACGAGCAGTACTTC; CDR3 protein: CASSYGQGVYEQYF
D gene: -; clone size: -; J gene: TRBJ1-1; V gene: TRBV6-2/TRBV6-3; CDR3 DNA: TGTGCCAGCAGTTACCCCCCCGCGGGGCGGGGAACTGAAGCTTTCTTT; CDR3 protein: CASSYPPAGRGTEAFF
D gene: TRBD1; clone size: -; J gene: TRBJ1-5; V gene: TRBV6-5; CDR3 DNA: TGTGCCAGTAACGGACAGGGGAGTCAGCCCCAGCATTTT; CDR3 protein: CASNGQGSQPQHF
D gene: -; clone size: -; J gene: TRBJ1-5; V gene: TRBV6-5; CDR3 DNA: TGTGCCAGCAGCGACGGACAGCGGCAGCCCCAGCATTTT; CDR3 protein: CASSDGQRQPQHF
D gene: TRBD1; clone size: once; J gene: TRBJ2-7; V gene: TRBV7-8; CDR3 DNA: TGTGCCAGCAGCCCGGGACAGGGGCCCTACGAGCAGTACTTC; CDR3 protein: CASSPGQGPYEQYF
D gene: TRBD1; clone size: -; J gene: TRBJ2-7; V gene: TRBV19; CDR3 DNA: TGTGCCACGTCAAGAGGGGACAGGCTCGGGTCCGAGCAGTACTTC; CDR3 protein: CATSRGDRLGSEQYF
D gene: TRBD2; clone size: -; J gene: TRBJ2-1; V gene: TRBV25-1; CDR3 DNA: TGTGCCAGCAGGGGTTATAGCGGGGGTAGCTCCTACAATGAGCAGTTCTTC; CDR3 protein: CASRGYSGGSSYNEQFF
D gene: -; clone size: -; J gene: TRBJ1-5; V gene: TRBV18; CDR3 DNA: TGTGCCAGCTCACCAGCCGGGACACTTAGCAATCAGCCCCAGCATTTT; CDR3 protein: CASSPAGTLSNQPQHF
D gene: -; clone size: -; J gene: TRBJ1-3; V gene: TRBV7-9; CDR3 DNA: TGTGCCAGCAGCCCCATCTCTGGAAACACCATATATTTT; CDR3 protein: CASSPISGNTIYF
D gene: -; clone size: -; J gene: TRBJ1-3; V gene: TRBV5-6; CDR3 DNA: TGTGCCAGCAGCCGACTGGGCTCTGGAAACACCATATATTTT; CDR3 protein: CASSRLGSGNTIYF
D gene: -; clone size: -; J gene: TRBJ1-2; V gene: TRBV7-3; CDR3 DNA: TGTGCCAGCAGCAAACTACCGGGGGGCTATGGCTACACCTTC; CDR3 protein: CASSKLPGGYGYTF
D gene: -; clone size: once; J gene: TRBJ1-1; V gene: TRBV5-6; CDR3 DNA: TGTGCCAGCAGCTTGGTACGTCTGGGAGAACCTTCCACTGAAGCTTTCTTT; CDR3 protein: CASSLVRLGEPSTEAFF